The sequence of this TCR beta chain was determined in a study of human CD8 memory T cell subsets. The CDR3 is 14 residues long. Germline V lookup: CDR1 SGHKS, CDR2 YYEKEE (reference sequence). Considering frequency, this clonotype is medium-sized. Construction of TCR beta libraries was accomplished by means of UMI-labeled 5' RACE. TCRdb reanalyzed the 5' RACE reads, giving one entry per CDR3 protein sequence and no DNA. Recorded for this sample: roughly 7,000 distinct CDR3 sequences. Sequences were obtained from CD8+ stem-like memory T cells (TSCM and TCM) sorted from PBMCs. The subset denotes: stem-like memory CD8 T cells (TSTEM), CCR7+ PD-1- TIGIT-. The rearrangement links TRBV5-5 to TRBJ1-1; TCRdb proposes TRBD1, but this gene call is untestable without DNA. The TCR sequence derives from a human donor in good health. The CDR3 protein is CASSLTQGATEAFF.